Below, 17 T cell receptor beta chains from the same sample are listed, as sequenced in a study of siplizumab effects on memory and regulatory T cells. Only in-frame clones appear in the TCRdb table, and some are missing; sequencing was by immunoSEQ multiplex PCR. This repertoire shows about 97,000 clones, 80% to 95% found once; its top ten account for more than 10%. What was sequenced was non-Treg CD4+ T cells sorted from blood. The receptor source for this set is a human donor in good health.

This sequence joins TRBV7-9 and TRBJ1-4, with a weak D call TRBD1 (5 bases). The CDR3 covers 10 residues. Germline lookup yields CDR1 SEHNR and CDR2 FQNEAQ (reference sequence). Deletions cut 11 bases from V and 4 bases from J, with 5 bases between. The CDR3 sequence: CAGGNEKLFF. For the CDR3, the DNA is TGTGCCGGGGGTAATGAAAAACTGTTTTTT.

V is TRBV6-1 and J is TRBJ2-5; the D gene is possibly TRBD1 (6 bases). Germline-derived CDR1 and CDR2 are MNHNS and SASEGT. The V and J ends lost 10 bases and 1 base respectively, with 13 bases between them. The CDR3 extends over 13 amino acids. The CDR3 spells CAIARTVQETQYF. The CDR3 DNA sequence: TGTGCCATAGCCCGGACAGTCCAAGAGACCCAGTACTTC.

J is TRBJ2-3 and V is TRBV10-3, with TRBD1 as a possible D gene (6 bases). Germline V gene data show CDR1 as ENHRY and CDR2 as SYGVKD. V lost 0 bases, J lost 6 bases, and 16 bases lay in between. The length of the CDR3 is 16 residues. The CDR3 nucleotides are TGTGCCATCAGTGAGTCGTACGGCAGGGGAAGTGATACGCAGTATTTT. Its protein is CAISESYGRGSDTQYF.

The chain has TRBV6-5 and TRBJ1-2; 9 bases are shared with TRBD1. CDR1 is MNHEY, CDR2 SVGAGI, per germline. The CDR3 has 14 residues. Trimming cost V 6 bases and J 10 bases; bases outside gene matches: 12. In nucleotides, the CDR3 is TGTGCCAGCAGCCTCGCCGGACAGGGGTACGACTACACCTTC. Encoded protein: CASSLAGQGYDYTF.

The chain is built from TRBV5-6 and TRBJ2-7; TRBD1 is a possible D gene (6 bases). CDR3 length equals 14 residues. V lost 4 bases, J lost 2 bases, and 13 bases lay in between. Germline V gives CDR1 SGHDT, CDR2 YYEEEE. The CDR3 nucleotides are TGTGCCAGCAGCCGCACAGGGCTGCCCTACGAGCAGTACTTC. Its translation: CASSRTGLPYEQYF.

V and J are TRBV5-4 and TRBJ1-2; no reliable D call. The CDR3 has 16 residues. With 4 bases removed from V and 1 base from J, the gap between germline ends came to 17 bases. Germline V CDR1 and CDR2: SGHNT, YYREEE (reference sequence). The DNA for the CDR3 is TGTGCCAGCAGCACGGGGTCCTATCGAAATAACTATGGCTACACCTTC. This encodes CASSTGSYRNNYGYTF.

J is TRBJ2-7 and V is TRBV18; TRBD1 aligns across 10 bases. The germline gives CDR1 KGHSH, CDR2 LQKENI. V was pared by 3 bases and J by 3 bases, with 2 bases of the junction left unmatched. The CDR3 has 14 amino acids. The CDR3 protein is CASSPGTGDYEQYF. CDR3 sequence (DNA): TGTGCCAGCTCACCTGGGACAGGGGACTACGAGCAGTACTTC.

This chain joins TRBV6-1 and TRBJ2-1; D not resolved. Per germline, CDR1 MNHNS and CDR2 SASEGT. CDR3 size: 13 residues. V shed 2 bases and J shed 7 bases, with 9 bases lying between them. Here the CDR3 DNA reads TGTGCCAGCAGTGAAACCCCGGAGAATGAGCAGTTCTTC. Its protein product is CASSETPENEQFF.

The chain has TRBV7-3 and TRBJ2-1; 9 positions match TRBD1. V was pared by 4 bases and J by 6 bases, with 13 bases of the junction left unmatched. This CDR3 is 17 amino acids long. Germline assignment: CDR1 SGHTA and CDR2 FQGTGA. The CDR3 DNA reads TGTGCCAGCAGCTCCCCGACAGGGGGTACGACGGGCAATGAGCAGTTCTTC. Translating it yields CASSSPTGGTTGNEQFF.

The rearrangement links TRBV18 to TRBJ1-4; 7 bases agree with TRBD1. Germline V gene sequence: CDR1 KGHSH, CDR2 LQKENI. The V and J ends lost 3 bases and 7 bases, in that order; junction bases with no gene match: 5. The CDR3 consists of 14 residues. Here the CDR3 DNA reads TGTGCCAGCTCACCTCAGGGGGTGAGTGAAAAACTGTTTTTT. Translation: CASSPQGVSEKLFF.

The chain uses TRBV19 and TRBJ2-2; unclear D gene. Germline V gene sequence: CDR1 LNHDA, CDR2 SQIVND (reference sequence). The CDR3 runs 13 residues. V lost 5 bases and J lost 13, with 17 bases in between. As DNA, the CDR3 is TGTGCCAGTAGTCGTCCAGGAACCCTCGGGCTGTTTTTT. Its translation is CASSRPGTLGLFF.

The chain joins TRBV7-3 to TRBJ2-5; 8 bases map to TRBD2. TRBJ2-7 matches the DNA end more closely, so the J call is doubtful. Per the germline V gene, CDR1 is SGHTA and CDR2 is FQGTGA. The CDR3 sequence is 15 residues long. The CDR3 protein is CASSPSGTRRAEQYF. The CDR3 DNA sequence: TGTGCCAGCAGCCCTAGTGGGACTAGGCGAGCCGAGCAGTACTTC.

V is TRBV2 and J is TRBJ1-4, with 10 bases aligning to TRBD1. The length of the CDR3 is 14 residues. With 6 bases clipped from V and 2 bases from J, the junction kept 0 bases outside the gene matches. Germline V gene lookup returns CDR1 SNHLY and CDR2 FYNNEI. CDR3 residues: CASRGQGTNEKLFF. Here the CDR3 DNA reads TGTGCCAGCAGGGGACAGGGGACTAATGAAAAACTGTTTTTT.

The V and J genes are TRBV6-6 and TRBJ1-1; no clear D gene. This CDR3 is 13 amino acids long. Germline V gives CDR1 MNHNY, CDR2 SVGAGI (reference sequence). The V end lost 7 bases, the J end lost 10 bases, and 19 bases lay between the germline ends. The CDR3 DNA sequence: TGTGCCAGCATGCCCAAACCTGAAATGGGAGCTTTCTTT. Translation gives CASMPKPEMGAFF.

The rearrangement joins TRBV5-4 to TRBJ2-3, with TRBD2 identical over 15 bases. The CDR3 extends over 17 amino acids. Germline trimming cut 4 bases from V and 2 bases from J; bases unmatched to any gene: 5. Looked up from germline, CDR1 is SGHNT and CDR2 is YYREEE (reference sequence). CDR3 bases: TGTGCCAGCAGCGCGGGACTAGCGGGAGGACACACAGATACGCAGTATTTT. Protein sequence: CASSAGLAGGHTDTQYF.

CDR3 protein: CASSLGRVNYGYTF. The DNA of the CDR3 is TGTGCCAGCAGCTTAGGGAGAGTGAACTATGGCTACACCTTC. This chain uses TRBV25-1 with TRBJ1-2; no definite D call. The CDR3 has 14 amino acids. The germline CDR1 and CDR2 sequences are MGHDK and SYGVNS. V lost 6 bases and J lost 2, with 13 bases in between.

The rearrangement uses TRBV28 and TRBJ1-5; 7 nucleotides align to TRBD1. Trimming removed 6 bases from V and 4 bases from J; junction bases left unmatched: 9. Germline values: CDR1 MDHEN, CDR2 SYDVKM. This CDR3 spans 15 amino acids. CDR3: CASRRQGSTNQPQHF. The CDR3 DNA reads TGTGCCAGCAGAAGACAGGGCTCGACGAATCAGCCCCAGCATTTT.